The 24 T cell receptor beta chains given below trace back to one sample, sequenced in a study of cytomegalovirus exposure and HLA in healthy donors. A multiplex PCR was run with 60 Vbeta primers and 13 Jbeta primers. Assay used: immunoSEQ multiplex PCR; TCRdb lists only in-frame clones, some missing. The sample yields roughly 97,000 clones, 81% seen once. The sample consisted of PBMCs. These receptors were collected from a man aged 40-55 years in good health and CMV-seropositive.

This clone was counted between two and nine times. This chain links TRBV6-1 with TRBJ1-6; possibly TRBD1 for D (6 bases). V lost 1 base and J lost 10, with 20 bases in between. The CDR3 runs to 17 residues. Germline assignment: CDR1 MNHNS and CDR2 SASEGT. The CDR3 coding sequence is TGTGCCAGCAGTGAAGACGTGAGCAGGGGTATGTGGTCACCCCTCCACTTT. Translation: CASSEDVSRGMWSPLHF.

This clone was observed a single time. The chain joins TRBV5-5 to TRBJ1-1; D uncertain. The CDR3 covers 13 residues. The germline V gene has CDR1 SGHKS and CDR2 YYEKEE (reference sequence). Deletions cut 1 base from V and 4 bases from J, with 8 bases between. The CDR3 coding sequence is TGTGCCAGCAGCTTGACAGTGAGCACTGAAGCTTTCTTT. Protein sequence: CASSLTVSTEAFF.

The chain uses TRBV11-3 and TRBJ2-1; 11 bases match TRBD2. V lost 5 bases and J lost 9; bases outside the gene matches: 6. This CDR3 spans 14 amino acids. Germline V lookup: CDR1 SGHNT, CDR2 YENEEA. In DNA form, the CDR3 reads TGTGCCAGCAGCCCCGGGACTAGCGGAGGTGAGCAGTTCTTC. Translating gives CASSPGTSGGEQFF. Full variable domain (missing parts from reference TRBV11-3 and TRBJ2-1): EAGVVQSPRYKIIEKKQPVAFWCNPISGHNTLYWYLQNLGQGPELLIRYENEEAVDDSQLPKDRFSAERLKGVDSTLKIQPAELGDSAVYLCASSPGTSGGEQFFGPGTRLTVL.

With regard to this clone: Germline and junction disagree at one end, which may indicate a read error. The chain employs TRBV19 and TRBJ2-6; 7 nucleotides agree with TRBD1. The germline gives CDR1 LNHDA, CDR2 SQIVND (reference sequence). This CDR3 comprises 17 residues. The CDR3 loop reads CASSHGTAFSGANGLTF. The CDR3 nucleotides are TGTGCCAGTAGCCACGGGACAGCCTTCTCTGGGGCCAACGGCCTGACTTTC.

V is TRBV4-1 and J is TRBJ2-1; no definite D call. Trimming cost V 1 base and J 4 bases, with 5 bases left between them. Germline V lookup: CDR1 MGHRA, CDR2 YSYEKL. The CDR3 length is 13 residues. CDR3 loop: CASSQGQYNEQFF. The CDR3 DNA is TGCGCCAGCAGCCAAGGTCAGTACAATGAGCAGTTCTTC.

The chain has TRBV6-6 and TRBJ1-4; weak D call: TRBD1 (6 bases). The CDR3 loop spans 15 amino acids. Germline lookup yields CDR1 MNHNY and CDR2 SVGAGI (reference sequence). Trimming stripped 6 bases from V and 5 bases from J, with 16 bases between. The CDR3 loop reads CASRETRGKNEKLFF. CDR3 nucleotide sequence: TGTGCCAGCAGGGAGACCAGGGGCAAGAATGAAAAACTGTTTTTT.

The genes are TRBV7-2 and TRBJ1-2, with unresolved D. The germline V gene has CDR1 SGHTA and CDR2 FQGNSA. Trimming removed 6 bases from V and 7 bases from J, with 15 bases in between. CDR3 size: 13 residues. The chain's CDR3 is CASSGQSRGGYTF. The CDR3 DNA is TGTGCCAGCAGTGGGCAATCCCGGGGTGGCTACACCTTC.

This clone appeared a few times. This chain uses TRBV5-4 with TRBJ1-1, with 12 bases fitting TRBD1. CDR1 is SGHNT, CDR2 YYREEE, per germline (reference sequence). This CDR3 comprises 16 residues. V was clipped by 5 bases and J by 1 base; unmatched bases: 6. DNA of the CDR3: TGTGCCAGCAGTAGGGACAGGGGGCTTAGGAACACTGAAGCTTTCTTT. Its translation is CASSRDRGLRNTEAFF.

This clone appeared a few times. The chain combines TRBV5-1 with TRBJ2-1, with 10 bases fitting TRBD2. V lost 4 bases and J lost 5; bases outside the gene matches: 9. Germline CDR1 SGHRS, CDR2 YFSETQ. The CDR3 spans 16 residues. The CDR3 spells CASSDREREGNNEQFF. The CDR3 DNA follows: TGCGCCAGCAGCGATAGGGAGCGGGAGGGAAACAATGAGCAGTTCTTC.

This chain joins TRBV29-1 and TRBJ1-1, with D possibly being TRBD1 (5 bases). Germline V gene data show CDR1 as SQVTM and CDR2 as ANQGSEA. Trimming removed 6 bases from V and 1 base from J, with 9 bases in between. This CDR3 is built from 12 residues. The CDR3 here is CSVSGQNTEAFF. DNA for the CDR3: TGCAGCGTGTCAGGGCAGAACACTGAAGCTTTCTTT. Looking up the rest from reference TRBV29-1 and TRBJ1-1 gives the full variable domain: SAVISQKPSRDICQRGTSLTIQCQVDSQVTMMFWYRQQPGQSLTLIATANQGSEATYESGFVIDKFPISRPNLTFSTLTVSNMSPEDSSIYLCSVSGQNTEAFFGQGTRLTVV.

This sequence joins TRBV5-1 and TRBJ2-1, with a possible D match to TRBD2 (5 bases). Germline V gene sequence: CDR1 SGHRS, CDR2 YFSETQ. The V end was cut by 1 base, the J end by 5 bases, with 10 bases between. CDR3 length: 14 residues. The CDR3 loop is CASSLSGRNNEQFF. The CDR3, as DNA: TGCGCCAGCAGCTTGAGCGGCAGGAACAATGAGCAGTTCTTC. Looking up the rest from reference TRBV5-1 and TRBJ2-1 gives the full variable domain: KAGVTQTPRYLIKTRGQQVTLSCSPISGHRSVSWYQQTPGQGLQFLFEYFSETQRNKGNFPGRFSGRQFSNSRSEMNVSTLELGDSALYLCASSLSGRNNEQFFGPGTRLTVL.

In this sample, this clone turned up a few times. The rearrangement uses TRBV19 and TRBJ1-5; no reliable D call. The CDR3 runs 13 residues. Trimming removed 7 bases at V and 0 bases at J, with 7 bases between. Germline assignment: CDR1 LNHDA and CDR2 SQIVND (reference sequence). The DNA of the CDR3 is TGTGCCAGTACGGGGTATAGCAATCAGCCCCAGCATTTT. Amino acid sequence: CASTGYSNQPQHF.

The V and J genes are TRBV10-3 and TRBJ2-1, with TRBD1 matching 9 bases. CDR3 length equals 14 residues. The J segment lost 6 bases and the V segment lost 6 bases, leaving 6 bases of the junction unmatched. Germline V CDR1 and CDR2: ENHRY, SYGVKD. DNA of the CDR3: TGTGCCATCAGCGGGACAGGGTTTAGCAATGAGCAGTTCTTC. Residues: CAISGTGFSNEQFF.

This chain connects TRBV11-3 to TRBJ2-7; 7 nucleotides line up with TRBD1. The CDR3 has 15 amino acids. The V gene's germline CDR1 is SGHNT and CDR2 YENEEA. The ends lost 4 bases at V and 4 bases at J; junction bases unmatched: 10. CDR3 sequence: CASSYRTGQEYEQYF. The CDR3 region has the DNA TGTGCCAGCAGCTACCGGACAGGCCAAGAATACGAGCAGTACTTC.

The rearrangement joins TRBV5-5 to TRBJ1-6, with 9 nucleotides matching TRBD1. With V trimmed by 6 bases and J by 7 bases, 8 bases remained unmatched. CDR1 and CDR2 (germline): SGHKS, YYEKEE (reference sequence). The CDR3 totals 15 residues. In DNA, the CDR3 is TGTGCCAGCATGGACAGGGGTAGAGGGAATTCACCCCTCCACTTT. This gives the protein CASMDRGRGNSPLHF.

J is TRBJ2-7 and V is TRBV9, with D possibly TRBD2 on 5 matching bases. This CDR3 is 13 amino acids long. V shed 0 bases and J shed 6 bases, with 10 bases lying between them. Germline values: CDR1 SGDLS, CDR2 YYNGEE. CDR3 protein: CASSVGPEGEQYF. DNA for the CDR3: TGTGCCAGCAGCGTAGGACCTGAGGGCGAGCAGTACTTC.

The chain links TRBV28 to TRBJ2-7, with D unresolved. The ends were cut back, 2 bases at V and 7 bases at J, with 12 bases in the middle. CDR1 is MDHEN, CDR2 SYDVKM, per germline. The CDR3 consists of 13 residues. CDR3 region: CASSLNSLREQYF. The CDR3 DNA sequence: TGTGCCAGCAGTTTAAACAGCCTTCGGGAGCAGTACTTC.

The chain combines TRBV5-4 with TRBJ1-2; no reliable D call. Trimming stripped 6 bases from V and 7 bases from J, with 16 bases between. Germline CDR1 is SGHNT and CDR2 is YYREEE (reference sequence). CDR3 length equals 13 residues. CDR3 in DNA: TGTGCCAGCACCCTAGGATCTCTCGGTGGCTACACCTTC. Translation: CASTLGSLGGYTF.

The gene calls are TRBV4-1 and TRBJ2-3, with TRBD1 identical over 7 bases. J was trimmed by 5 bases and V by 3 bases; bases with no gene match: 5. Germline-derived CDR1 and CDR2 are MGHRA and YSYEKL. The CDR3 extends over 14 amino acids. Written as DNA, the CDR3 is TGCGCCAGCAGCCAGAGGGGGCAGGAAGATACGCAGTATTTT. Its protein product is CASSQRGQEDTQYF.

This rearrangement joins TRBV9 to TRBJ2-7, with 7 bases matching TRBD2. The germline V gene has CDR1 SGDLS and CDR2 YYNGEE. The V gene end was trimmed by 0 bases and the J gene end by 0 bases; junction bases not matched to a gene: 6. This CDR3 is 16 amino acids long. CDR3 in amino acids: CASSVGGSGPSYEQYF. For the CDR3, the DNA is TGTGCCAGCAGCGTAGGGGGTAGCGGGCCCTCCTACGAGCAGTACTTC.

This chain connects TRBV28 to TRBJ2-7; 8 bases align to TRBD1. Germline V gives CDR1 MDHEN, CDR2 SYDVKM. V was pared by 6 bases and J by 3 bases, with 4 bases of the junction left unmatched. The CDR3 runs to 13 residues. The CDR3 coding sequence is TGTGCCAGCAGCTCAGGACAGGGCTACGAGCAGTACTTC. This codes for CASSSGQGYEQYF.

The CDR3 coding sequence is TGCGCCAGCAGCTCGCCCGCCCCCCGGGAGTGGTTCTTC. Amino acid sequence: CASSSPAPREWFF. V is TRBV5-1 and J is TRBJ2-1; D is perhaps TRBD2 (6 bases). The germline gives CDR1 SGHRS, CDR2 YFSETQ. The CDR3 is 13 amino acids. Trimming took off 3 bases at V and 15 bases at J, with 19 bases between the two ends.

The chain couples TRBV19 to TRBJ2-3; TRBD1 matches at 7 bases. The V and J ends lost 5 bases and 1 base, in that order; junction bases with no gene match: 9. Germline assignment: CDR1 LNHDA and CDR2 SQIVND (reference sequence). The CDR3 has 16 residues. This CDR3 is CASSQRQGSGTDTQYF. The CDR3 DNA reads TGTGCCAGTAGTCAACGACAGGGCTCGGGCACAGATACGCAGTATTTT.

CDR3 sequence: CASSYSVTGGANVLTF. The CDR3 DNA reads TGTGCCAGCAGTTACTCGGTAACGGGGGGGGCCAACGTCCTGACTTTC. The chain uses TRBV6-6 and TRBJ2-6; D is possibly TRBD2 (5 bases). CDR3 length equals 16 residues. Per germline, CDR1 MNHNY and CDR2 SVGAGI (reference sequence). The V end was cut by 0 bases, the J end by 4 bases, with 10 bases between.